This T cell receptor beta chain was recovered during a study of shared clonotypes between healthy human individuals. General observations from the study: Among several donors, roughly 5.5% of naive CD4 clonotypes were found in common.

Details on this clone: The antigen is undetermined. In the same sample, other DNA sequences code for this CDR3.

The CDR3 covers 14 residues. Germline assignment: CDR1 SGHVS and CDR2 FQNEAQ. V shed 1 base and J shed 4 bases, with 8 bases lying between them. Only in-frame clones appear in the TCRdb table, and some are missing; sequencing was by immunoSEQ multiplex PCR. The repertoire holds 2 million to 3 million clones, with more than 85% as singletons. Sequencing was performed on naive CD4+ T cells from PBMCs. The sample's subset: CD45RA+ positively selected. V usage is TRBV7-8 and J usage is TRBJ1-5, with D maybe TRBD1 (6 bases). The sequence was collected from a man aged 18 to 29 in good health. Some clones in this sample may be carry-over from other donors' samples. The CDR3 coding sequence is TGTGCCAGCAGCTTAGAACAGGGAAATCAGCCCCAGCATTTT. Translation gives CASSLEQGNQPQHF. Supplemented by reference TRBV7-8 and TRBJ1-5, the full variable domain reads GAGVSQSPRYKVAKRGQDVALRCDPISGHVSLFWYQQALGQGPEFLTYFQNEAQLDKSGLPSDRFFAERPEGSVSTLKIQRTQQEDSAVYLCASSLEQGNQPQHFGDGTRLSIL.